The 22 T cell receptor beta chains below were found in one sample sequenced in a study of cytomegalovirus exposure and HLA in healthy donors. TCRdb's table, derived via immunoSEQ multiplex PCR, lists solely in-frame clones and lacks some. The sample lists 65,000 to 95,000 clones, roughly 95% occurring once. Sequenced: PBMCs. The source is a man between 18 and 29 years old in good health and CMV-seronegative.

V usage is TRBV7-6 and J usage is TRBJ2-2; 7 nucleotides match TRBD1. Germline V gene sequence: CDR1 SGHVS, CDR2 FNYEAQ. The junction had 4 bases not matched to a gene; V was cut back by 4 bases and J by 2 bases. The CDR3 loop spans 15 amino acids. The CDR3 DNA sequence: TGTGCCAGCAGCTCGACAGGGACCAACACCGGGGAGCTGTTTTTT. Residues: CASSSTGTNTGELFF.

The chain joins TRBV6-4 to TRBJ2-1; 10 bases are a match to TRBD2. The ends lost 0 bases at V and 6 bases at J; junction bases unmatched: 2. CDR1 is MRHNA and CDR2 is SNTAGT in the germline V gene. The CDR3 totals 15 residues. This CDR3 reads CASSDSSGGPNEQFF. The CDR3 nucleotides are TGTGCCAGCAGTGACTCTAGCGGGGGGCCCAATGAGCAGTTCTTC.

This clone was recorded only once. The V and J genes are TRBV13 and TRBJ1-3; D is unclear. The CDR3 consists of 17 residues. V lost 5 bases and J lost 4, with 21 bases in between. Germline V CDR1 and CDR2: PRHDT, FYEKMQ (reference sequence). The CDR3 region is CASSHLRIGAEGNTIYF. The CDR3 DNA follows: TGTGCCAGCAGCCACCTTCGGATCGGTGCGGAGGGAAACACCATATATTTT.

The rearrangement links TRBV9 to TRBJ2-7, with D possibly matching TRBD1 (6 bases). CDR3 size: 16 residues. Deletions cut 0 bases from V and 2 bases from J, with 15 bases between. The V gene's germline CDR1 is SGDLS and CDR2 YYNGEE. This CDR3 is CASSVGGPLPTYEQYF. Written as DNA, the CDR3 is TGTGCCAGCAGCGTAGGGGGGCCCCTTCCCACCTACGAGCAGTACTTC.

The chain employs TRBV12-5 and TRBJ1-1; 8 bases line up with TRBD1. V gave up 7 bases and J gave up 0 bases; unmatched junction bases: 13. This CDR3 region has 17 residues. CDR1 and CDR2 from the germline V gene are LGHNT and FRNRAP. The CDR3 is CASAFRTGPGVNTEAFF. For the CDR3, the DNA is TGTGCTAGTGCCTTCCGGACAGGGCCGGGGGTGAACACTGAAGCTTTCTTT.

V is TRBV19 and J is TRBJ2-1; 13 bases are shared with TRBD2. CDR1 LNHDA and CDR2 SQIVND come from the germline V gene (reference sequence). Trimming took 4 bases from V and 6 from J; bases not matched to a gene: 9. CDR3 length equals 17 residues. CDR3 loop: CASSTPLLAGGRNEQFF. CDR3 DNA: TGTGCCAGTAGTACCCCCTTACTAGCGGGGGGGCGCAATGAGCAGTTCTTC.

The rearrangement joins TRBV28 to TRBJ1-3; D call uncertain. V was cut by 4 bases and J by 2 bases, with 9 bases left in between. CDR1 MDHEN and CDR2 SYDVKM come from the germline V gene. The CDR3 sequence is 14 residues long. CDR3 residues: CASSYGVTGNTIYF. For the CDR3, the DNA is TGTGCCAGCAGTTACGGTGTTACTGGAAACACCATATATTTT.

This clone was counted a single time. One junction end does not reproduce the germline sequence, and a read error may be involved. The chain employs TRBV13 and TRBJ2-7; TRBD1 matches 9 bases. Germline assignment: CDR1 PRHDT and CDR2 FYEKMQ (reference sequence). This CDR3 has 15 residues. The CDR3 is CASSVGQGISYEQYF. For the CDR3, the DNA is TGTGCCAGCAGCGTAGGACAGGGGATCTCCTACGAGCAGTACTTC.

The CDR3 DNA reads as TGCGCCAGCACTCCACCGGGACAGGGGACCCCAGGCAATCAGCCCCAGCATTTT. This encodes CASTPPGQGTPGNQPQHF. The chain joins TRBV23-1 to TRBJ1-5; 10 bases fit TRBD1. TRBV23-1 is labeled an ORF, and its function is uncertain. Unmatched junction bases numbered 14, after V lost 7 bases and J lost 2 bases. This CDR3 has 18 amino acids.

The chain uses TRBV30 and TRBJ1-3; possible D gene TRBD1, 5 bases. The ends were cut back, 5 bases at V and 2 bases at J, with 19 bases in the middle. CDR3 length equals 16 residues. Germline V lookup: CDR1 GTSNPN, CDR2 SVGIG (reference sequence). CDR3 protein: CAWGTPGGIAGNTIYF. For the CDR3, the DNA is TGTGCCTGGGGGACCCCCGGGGGGATCGCTGGAAACACCATATATTTT.

The genes are TRBV18 and TRBJ2-7; unclear D gene. Germline CDR1 and CDR2: KGHSH and LQKENI. The V end lost 2 bases, the J end lost 2 bases, and 10 bases lay between the germline ends. This CDR3 has 14 residues. CDR3 loop: CASSPSAGPYEQYF. CDR3 bases: TGTGCCAGCTCACCATCGGCAGGCCCCTACGAGCAGTACTTC.

The J gene is TRBJ1-5, the V gene TRBV5-3; D is unresolved. TRBV5-3 is classed as an ORF, of uncertain function. Trimming pared 0 bases from V and 5 bases from J, leaving 6 bases between. This CDR3 is built from 13 residues. The CDR3 DNA follows: TGTGCCAGAAGCTTGGACAGTCATCAGCCCCAGCATTTT. It codes for CARSLDSHQPQHF.

This clone was seen only a few times. This rearrangement joins TRBV6-1 to TRBJ2-7; the D gene is possibly TRBD2 (6 bases). The CDR3 totals 15 residues. Per germline, CDR1 MNHNS and CDR2 SASEGT. Between the trimmed V and J ends, which lost 6 bases and 3 bases, there was a span of 18 bases. The CDR3 protein is CASRASGTPLYEQYF. The CDR3 DNA sequence: TGTGCCAGCAGAGCTTCCGGGACTCCCCTCTACGAGCAGTACTTC.

The chain links TRBV2 to TRBJ1-2; D is possibly TRBD1 (6 bases). The CDR3 length is 12 residues. The germline gives CDR1 SNHLY, CDR2 FYNNEI. Trimming cost V 9 bases and J 8 bases, with 16 bases left between them. CDR3 residues: CARGRGALGYTF. The CDR3 nucleotides read TGTGCCAGGGGGCGGGGGGCATTGGGCTACACCTTC.

The CDR3 nucleotides read TGTGCCAGCAGTTTGGTAACAGACAACACCGGGGAGCTGTTTTTT. This codes for CASSLVTDNTGELFF. V gene TRBV27 combines with J gene TRBJ2-2, with D unresolved. The V and J ends lost 3 bases and 2 bases respectively, with 10 bases between them. The germline V gene has CDR1 MNHEY and CDR2 SMNVEV (reference sequence). The CDR3 covers 15 residues.

The J gene is TRBJ1-2, the V gene TRBV5-1, with a possible D match to TRBD1 (6 bases). This CDR3 region has 16 residues. The germline V gene encodes CDR1 SGHRS and CDR2 YFSETQ. V lost 4 bases and J lost 8, with 24 bases in between. The CDR3 here is CASSPGGGGLRRGYTF. The CDR3 DNA sequence: TGCGCCAGCAGCCCCGGCGGAGGGGGACTACGGCGAGGCTACACCTTC.

The J gene is TRBJ1-5, the V gene TRBV7-9; D gene unclear. In germline, CDR1 is SEHNR, CDR2 FQNEAQ (reference sequence). This CDR3 contains 14 residues. Trimming stripped 2 bases from V and 0 bases from J, with 5 bases between. As DNA, the CDR3 is TGTGCCAGCAGCTTAAGCTATAGCAATCAGCCCCAGCATTTT. The encoded protein is CASSLSYSNQPQHF.

This clone was counted only a few times. V usage is TRBV6-5 and J usage is TRBJ2-7; a weak D match, TRBD2 (5 bases). The length of the CDR3 is 14 residues. Germline CDR1 is MNHEY and CDR2 is SVGAGI. The germline V and J ends were trimmed by 0 bases and 3 bases, with 9 bases remaining between them. The CDR3 DNA reads TGTGCCAGCAGTTACTCTTTCGGGGACTACGAGCAGTACTTC. It codes for CASSYSFGDYEQYF.

The J gene is TRBJ1-2, the V gene TRBV7-8, with a tentative D call TRBD1 (5 bases). Germline values: CDR1 SGHVS, CDR2 FQNEAQ. The CDR3 is 14 residues long. The V end was cut by 4 bases, the J end by 1 base, with 10 bases between. Here the CDR3 reads CASSSQGLNYGYTF. Written as DNA, the CDR3 is TGTGCCAGCAGCTCCCAGGGTCTTAACTATGGCTACACCTTC.

V gene TRBV19 combines with J gene TRBJ1-4; 8 nucleotides align to TRBD1. The CDR3 length is 15 residues. Trimming cost V 1 base and J 8 bases; bases outside gene matches: 6. Germline-derived CDR1 and CDR2 are LNHDA and SQIVND (reference sequence). The CDR3 DNA reads as TGTGCCAGTAGTATAGTTCGGACAGGGCGCGAAAAACTGTTTTTT. This translates into CASSIVRTGREKLFF.

V is TRBV5-1 and J is TRBJ2-3, with D hard to call. Germline V gene lookup returns CDR1 SGHRS and CDR2 YFSETQ. The CDR3 totals 14 residues. Trimming cost V 0 bases and J 4 bases, with 9 bases left between them. The CDR3 DNA reads as TGCGCCAGCAGCTTGGTTGGCGGCCCAGATACGCAGTATTTT. Translation: CASSLVGGPDTQYF.

The gene calls are TRBV18 and TRBJ2-3; 7 bases match TRBD1. In germline, CDR1 is KGHSH, CDR2 LQKENI. The CDR3 extends over 15 amino acids. J lost 3 bases, V lost 1 base, and 4 bases had no gene match. The CDR3 loop is CASSPQGASTDTQYF. The CDR3 DNA reads as TGTGCCAGCTCACCACAGGGGGCGAGTACAGATACGCAGTATTTT.